The present entry profiles one T cell receptor beta chain with its context. Its antigen is as yet unknown. This specimen belongs to a study of cytomegalovirus exposure and HLA in healthy donors. Across the whole study: Early on, a data release was issued that held about 85 million unique TCRs from HLA-typed donors. General study findings and limits: Several of the most significant clusters appeared, in a later analysis, to be linked to common viral pathogens. Within a later analysis, the majority of CMV-associated TCR beta chains appeared HLA-restricted.

The CDR3 length is 16 residues. Trimming took 2 bases from V and 7 from J; bases not matched to a gene: 11. Germline V gene sequence: CDR1 LGHNA, CDR2 YNFKEQ. A multiplex PCR was run with 60 Vbeta primers and 13 Jbeta primers. The protocol was immunoSEQ multiplex PCR, while the TCRdb copy is restricted to in-frame clones and leaves out a portion. The sample carries fewer than 250,000 clones, 70% to 75% recorded once. Specimen: PBMCs. This chain links TRBV4-2 with TRBJ1-2, with TRBD1 identical over 9 bases. This clonotype was obtained from a woman in her twenties or thirties in good health and CMV-seropositive. CDR3 DNA sequence: TGTGCCAGCAGCCAAACCGGGACAGGGTCGGTCCGTGGCTACACCTTC. Translated: CASSQTGTGSVRGYTF.